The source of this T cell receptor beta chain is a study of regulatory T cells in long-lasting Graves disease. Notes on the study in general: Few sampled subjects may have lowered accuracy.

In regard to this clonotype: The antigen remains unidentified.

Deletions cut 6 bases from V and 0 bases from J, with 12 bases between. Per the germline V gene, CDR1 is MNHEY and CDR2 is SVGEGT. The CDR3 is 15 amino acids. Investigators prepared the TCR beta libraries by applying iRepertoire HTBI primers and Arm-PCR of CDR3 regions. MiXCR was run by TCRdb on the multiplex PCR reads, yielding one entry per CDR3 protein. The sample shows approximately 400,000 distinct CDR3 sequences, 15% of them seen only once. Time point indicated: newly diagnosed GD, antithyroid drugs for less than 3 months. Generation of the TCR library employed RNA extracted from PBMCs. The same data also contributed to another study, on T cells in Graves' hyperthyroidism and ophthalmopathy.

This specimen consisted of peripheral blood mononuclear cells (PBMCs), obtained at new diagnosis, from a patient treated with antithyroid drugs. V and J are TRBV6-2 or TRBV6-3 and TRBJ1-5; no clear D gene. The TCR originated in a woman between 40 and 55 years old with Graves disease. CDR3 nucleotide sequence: TGTGCCAGCAGGTCTCTAGGCTTTAGCAATCAGCCCCAGCATTTT. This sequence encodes CASRSLGFSNQPQHF.